Listed below are T cell receptor beta chains from one sample, sequenced in a study of blood T cell repertoires in COVID-19. Profiling relied on immunoSEQ multiplex PCR, and the TCRdb table lists in-frame clones only, not all of them. The table lists under 450,000 clones, more than 70% of them singletons. Sequenced sample: peripheral blood. The receptor set was obtained from a woman in her forties or fifties with COVID-19, enrolled during active disease. The CDR3 runs from the conserved cysteine through the conserved F or W. A D gene is named only where the DNA matches it firmly. The size field is filled for only some rows; it gives once, few, many or a size class.

>NA|TRBV3-1/TRBV3-2|TRBJ1-1|NA
CASGSDLNTEAFF
TGTGCCAGCGGAAGTGACTTGAACACTGAAGCTTTCTTT
>NA|TRBV6-6|TRBJ2-2|NA
CASSFLLGDTGELFF
TGTGCCAGCAGTTTCCTCCTCGGGGACACCGGGGAGCTGTTTTTT
>NA|TRBV15|TRBJ2-7|NA
CATSTYDTGHLDLKQYF
TGTGCCACCAGCACATATGACACAGGACACCTCGATCTGAAGCAGTACTTC
>NA|TRBV27|TRBJ1-5|NA
CASSLLGASNQPQHF
TGTGCCAGCAGTTTATTGGGGGCGAGCAATCAGCCCCAGCATTTT
>NA|TRBV5-1|TRBJ1-1|NA
CASSYVVGSEAFF
TGCGCCAGCAGCTATGTGGTTGGCTCTGAAGCTTTCTTT
>NA|TRBV28|TRBJ1-2|NA
CASSLSGRYGYTF
TGTGCCAGCAGTTTAAGCGGCAGATATGGCTACACCTTC
>TRBD1|TRBV5-5|TRBJ2-3|NA
CASSWRDSQGASTDTQYF
TGTGCCAGCAGCTGGCGGGACTCCCAGGGGGCTAGCACAGATACGCAGTATTTT
>NA|TRBV19|TRBJ1-1|few
CASTHRDIEAFF
TGTGCCAGTACCCACCGGGACATTGAAGCTTTCTTT
>NA|TRBV30|TRBJ1-1|NA
CAWSVQGRGDTEAFF
TGTGCCTGGAGTGTACAAGGGAGGGGTGACACTGAAGCTTTCTTT
>NA|TRBV6-5|TRBJ1-1|NA
CASSPAEDTEAFF
TGTGCCAGCAGTCCGGCGGAGGACACTGAAGCTTTCTTT
>TRBD2|TRBV18|TRBJ2-3|once
CASSRTLLAGASNTDTQYF
TGTGCCAGCTCCCGCACACTACTAGCGGGGGCCTCAAACACAGATACGCAGTATTTT
>NA|TRBV30|TRBJ1-2|NA
CAWGRDFAYGYTF
TGTGCCTGGGGGAGGGACTTCGCCTATGGCTACACCTTC
>NA|TRBV5-6|TRBJ2-1|NA
CASSSSGLGEQFF
TGTGCCAGCAGCTCTTCCGGACTCGGTGAGCAGTTCTTC
>NA|TRBV2|TRBJ1-2|NA
CASSVSGRVYGYTF
TGTGCCAGCAGTGTGTCAGGGAGGGTGTATGGCTACACCTTC
>NA|TRBV27|TRBJ1-1|NA
CASSQPGLSLGAFF
TGTGCCAGCAGTCAGCCAGGGCTAAGCCTAGGAGCTTTCTTT
>TRBD1|TRBV3-1/TRBV3-2|TRBJ1-5|few
CASSQGTGYSNQPQHF
TGTGCCAGCAGCCAGGGGACAGGCTATAGCAATCAGCCCCAGCATTTT
>NA|TRBV3-1/TRBV3-2|TRBJ2-1|once
CASSQENGAAYNEQFF
TGTGCCAGCAGCCAAGAAAACGGTGCTGCCTACAATGAGCAGTTCTTC
>TRBD1|TRBV6-2/TRBV6-3|TRBJ1-3|NA
CASSHRTGGSGNTIYF
TGTGCCAGCAGTCACAGGACAGGCGGATCTGGAAACACCATATATTTT
>TRBD1|TRBV7-7|TRBJ2-5|NA
CASSRDRKKETQYF
TGTGCCAGCAGCCGGGACAGGAAAAAAGAGACCCAGTACTTC
>NA|TRBV19|TRBJ2-3|NA
CASSIETGTDTQYF
TGTGCCAGTAGTATCGAGACAGGCACAGATACGCAGTATTTT
>NA|TRBV30|TRBJ1-1|NA
CAWILDVDRQGWTEAFF
TGTGCCTGGATTCTGGACGTGGACCGGCAGGGATGGACTGAAGCTTTCTTT
>NA|TRBV7-9|TRBJ1-5|NA
CASSLGGYQPQHF
TGTGCCAGCAGCTTAGGAGGTTATCAGCCCCAGCATTTT
>TRBD2|TRBV5-4|TRBJ2-7|NA
CASSLYLAGTYEQYF
TGTGCCAGCAGCTTGTATCTAGCGGGTACCTACGAGCAGTACTTC
>NA|TRBV2|TRBJ1-2|NA
CASRPEGDYGYTF
TGTGCCAGCAGACCCGAAGGGGACTATGGCTACACCTTC
>NA|TRBV28|TRBJ2-7|NA
CASSRRPQGLEQYF
TGTGCCAGCAGTCGGAGACCTCAGGGGCTCGAGCAGTACTTC
>TRBD1|TRBV3-1/TRBV3-2|TRBJ1-4|NA
CASSQRTGANEKLFF
TGTGCCAGCAGCCAAAGGACAGGGGCAAATGAAAAACTGTTTTTT
>NA|TRBV5-1|TRBJ2-1|NA
CASSLAWGPSNEQFF
TGCGCCAGCAGCTTGGCTTGGGGCCCGAGCAATGAGCAGTTCTTC
>TRBD2|TRBV11-2|TRBJ2-1|NA
CASSLDLWTSGGAEQFF
TGTGCCAGCAGCTTAGATCTTTGGACTAGCGGGGGGGCTGAGCAGTTCTTC
>NA|TRBV30|TRBJ1-5|NA
CACSERSGNQPQHF
TGTGCCTGTTCGGAGAGATCGGGAAACCAGCCCCAGCATTTT
>NA|TRBV27|TRBJ1-5|NA
CASTLSGHSNQPQHF
TGTGCCAGCACCCTTAGTGGTCATAGCAATCAGCCCCAGCATTTT
>NA|TRBV5-1|TRBJ2-2|NA
CASSLEAGAGELFF
TGCGCCAGCAGCTTGGAGGCAGGCGCCGGGGAGCTGTTTTTT
>TRBD2|TRBV9|TRBJ2-2|few
CASKRGPNTGELFF
TGTGCCAGCAAGCGGGGACCGAACACCGGGGAGCTGTTTTTT
>NA|TRBV30|TRBJ2-5|NA
CAWSVRETQYF
TGTGCCTGGAGTGTACGGGAGACCCAGTACTTC
>TRBD2|TRBV6-2/TRBV6-3|TRBJ2-7|NA
CASSPQTSGGDSYEQYF
TGTGCCAGCAGCCCTCAGACTAGCGGGGGGGACTCCTACGAGCAGTACTTC
>TRBD2|TRBV5-1|TRBJ2-3|NA
CASSLTGTSGGLTDTQYF
TGCGCCAGCAGCTTAACCGGGACTAGCGGGGGGCTCACAGATACGCAGTATTTT
>NA|TRBV11-2|TRBJ2-7|NA
CASSSGWEQYF
TGTGCCAGCAGCTCCGGGTGGGAGCAGTACTTC
>NA|TRBV5-6|TRBJ2-6|NA
CASSWSSGANVLTF
TGTGCCAGCAGCTGGAGCTCTGGGGCCAACGTCCTGACTTTC
>TRBD2|TRBV5-1|TRBJ2-3|NA
CASSFTGLAPSDTQYF
TGCGCCAGCAGCTTCACGGGACTAGCCCCCTCAGATACGCAGTATTTT
>NA|TRBV19|TRBJ1-4|NA
CASSAGFGNEKLFF
TGTGCCAGTAGTGCAGGATTCGGTAATGAAAAACTGTTTTTT
>NA|TRBV9|TRBJ2-5|NA
CASSVDQRRGETQYF
TGTGCCAGCAGCGTAGACCAGCGGAGAGGGGAGACCCAGTACTTC
>TRBD1|TRBV24-1|TRBJ2-6|NA
CATSDLRTGGPGANVLTF
TGTGCCACCAGTGATTTAAGGACAGGGGGTCCTGGGGCCAACGTCCTGACTTTC
>TRBD1|TRBV25-1|TRBJ1-2|NA
CASSDRQGAGNYGYTF
TGTGCCAGCAGTGATCGACAGGGGGCGGGAAACTATGGCTACACCTTC
>NA|TRBV19|TRBJ2-7|NA
CASSMGALGRRQYF
TGTGCCAGTAGTATGGGGGCCTTAGGGCGACGGCAGTACTTC